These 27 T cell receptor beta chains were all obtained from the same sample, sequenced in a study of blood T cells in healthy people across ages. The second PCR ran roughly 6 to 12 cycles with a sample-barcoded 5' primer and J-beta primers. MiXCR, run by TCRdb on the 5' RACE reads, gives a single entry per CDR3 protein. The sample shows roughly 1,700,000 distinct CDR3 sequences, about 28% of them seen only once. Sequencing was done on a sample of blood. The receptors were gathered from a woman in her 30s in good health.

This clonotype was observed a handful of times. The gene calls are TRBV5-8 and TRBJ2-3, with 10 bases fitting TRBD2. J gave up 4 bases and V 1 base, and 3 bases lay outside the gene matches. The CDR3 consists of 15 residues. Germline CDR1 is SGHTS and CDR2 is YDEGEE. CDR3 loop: CASSLLAGVPDTQYF. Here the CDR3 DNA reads TGTGCCAGCAGCTTGCTAGCGGGAGTTCCAGATACGCAGTATTTT. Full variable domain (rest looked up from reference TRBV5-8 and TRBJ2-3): EAGVTQSPTHLIKTRGQQATLRCSPISGHTSVYWYQQALGLGLQFLLWYDEGEERNRGNFPPRFSGRQFPNYSSELNVNALELEDSALYLCASSLLAGVPDTQYFGPGTRLTVL.

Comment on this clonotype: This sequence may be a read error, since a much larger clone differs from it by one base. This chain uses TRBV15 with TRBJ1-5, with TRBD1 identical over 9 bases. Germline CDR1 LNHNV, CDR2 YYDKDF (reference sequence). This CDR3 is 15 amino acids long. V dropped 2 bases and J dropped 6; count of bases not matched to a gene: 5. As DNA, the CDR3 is TGTGCCACCAGCAGAACTGGGACAGGGAGTCAGCCCCAGCATTTT. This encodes CATSRTGTGSQPQHF.

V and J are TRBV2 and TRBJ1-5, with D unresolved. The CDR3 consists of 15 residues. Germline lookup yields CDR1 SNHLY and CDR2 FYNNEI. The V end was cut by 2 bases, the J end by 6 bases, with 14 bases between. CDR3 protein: CASSEWSTEGQPQHF. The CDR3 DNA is TGTGCCAGCAGTGAATGGAGTACGGAGGGTCAGCCCCAGCATTTT.

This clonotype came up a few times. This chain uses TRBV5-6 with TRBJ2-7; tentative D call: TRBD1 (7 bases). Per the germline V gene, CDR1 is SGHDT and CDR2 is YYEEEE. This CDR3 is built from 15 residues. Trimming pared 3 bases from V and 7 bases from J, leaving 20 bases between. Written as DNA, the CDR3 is TGTGCCAGCAGCTCCGACGACAGGGAGGAAGAAGAGCAGTACTTC. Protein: CASSSDDREEEEQYF.

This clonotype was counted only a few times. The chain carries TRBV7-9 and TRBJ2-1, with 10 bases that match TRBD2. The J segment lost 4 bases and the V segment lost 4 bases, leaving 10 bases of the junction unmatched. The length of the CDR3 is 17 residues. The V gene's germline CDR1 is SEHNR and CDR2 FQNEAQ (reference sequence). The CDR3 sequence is CASSSLKSGRGYNEQFF. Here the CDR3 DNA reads TGTGCCAGCAGCTCGTTAAAGAGCGGGAGGGGTTACAATGAGCAGTTCTTC.

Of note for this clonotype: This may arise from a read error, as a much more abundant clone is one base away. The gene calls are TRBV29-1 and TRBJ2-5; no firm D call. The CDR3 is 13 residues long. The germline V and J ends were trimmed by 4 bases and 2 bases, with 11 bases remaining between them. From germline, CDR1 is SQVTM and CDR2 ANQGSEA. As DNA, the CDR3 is TGCAGCGTTGTCCTTTTGACACAAGAGACCCAGTACTTC. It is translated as CSVVLLTQETQYF.

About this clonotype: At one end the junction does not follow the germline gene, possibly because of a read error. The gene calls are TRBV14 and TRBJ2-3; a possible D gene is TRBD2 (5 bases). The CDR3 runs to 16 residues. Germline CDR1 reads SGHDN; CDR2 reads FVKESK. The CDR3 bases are TGTGCCAGCAGCAAAGAGAGCGGCATGCCCCCAGATACGCAGTATTTT. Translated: CASSKESGMPPDTQYF. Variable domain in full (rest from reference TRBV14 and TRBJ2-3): EAGVTQFPSHSVIEKGQTVTLRCDPISGHDNLYWYRRVMGKEIKFLLHFVKESKQDESGMPNNRFLAERTGGTYSTLKVQPAELEDSGVYFCASSKESGMPPDTQYFGPGTRLTVL.

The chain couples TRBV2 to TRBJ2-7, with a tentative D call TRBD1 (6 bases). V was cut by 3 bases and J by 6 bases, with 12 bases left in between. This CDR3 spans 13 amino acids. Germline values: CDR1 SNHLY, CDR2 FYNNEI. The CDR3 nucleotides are TGTGCCAGCAGTGACGGCAGGGGTTCCGAGCAGTACTTC. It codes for CASSDGRGSEQYF.

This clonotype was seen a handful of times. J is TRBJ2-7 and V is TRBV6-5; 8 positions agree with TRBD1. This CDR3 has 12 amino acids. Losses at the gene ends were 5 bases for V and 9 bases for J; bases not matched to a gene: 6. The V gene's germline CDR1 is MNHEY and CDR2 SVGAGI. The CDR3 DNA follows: TGTGCCAGCAGTACAGGACAGGGAAGGCAGTACTTC. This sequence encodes CASSTGQGRQYF.

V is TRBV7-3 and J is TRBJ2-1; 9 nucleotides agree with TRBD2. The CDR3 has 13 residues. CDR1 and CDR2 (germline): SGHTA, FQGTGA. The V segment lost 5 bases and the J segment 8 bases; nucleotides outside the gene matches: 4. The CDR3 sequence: CASSLSGGHEQFF. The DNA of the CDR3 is TGTGCCAGCAGCCTCAGCGGGGGGCATGAGCAGTTCTTC.

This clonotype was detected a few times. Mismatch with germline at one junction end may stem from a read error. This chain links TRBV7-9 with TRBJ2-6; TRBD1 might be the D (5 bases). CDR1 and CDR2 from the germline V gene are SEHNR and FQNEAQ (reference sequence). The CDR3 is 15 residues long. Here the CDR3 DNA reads TGTGCCAGCAGCTTAATGGGCTCTGGGGCCAACGTCCGGACTTTC. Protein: CASSLMGSGANVRTF.

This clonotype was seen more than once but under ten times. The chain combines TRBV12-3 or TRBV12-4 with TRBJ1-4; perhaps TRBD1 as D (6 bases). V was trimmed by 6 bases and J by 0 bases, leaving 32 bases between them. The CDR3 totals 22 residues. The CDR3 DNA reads TGTGCCAGCAGCAAACGACACAGGGCCCCCTTCCGTGCCCGGGCAACTAATGAAAAACTGTTTTTT. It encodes CASSKRHRAPFRARATNEKLFF.

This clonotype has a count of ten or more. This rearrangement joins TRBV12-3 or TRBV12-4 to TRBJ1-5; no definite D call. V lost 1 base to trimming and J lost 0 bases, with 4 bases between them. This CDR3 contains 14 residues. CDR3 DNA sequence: TGTGCCAGCAGTTTAGGGTTTAGCAATCAGCCCCAGCATTTT. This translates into CASSLGFSNQPQHF.

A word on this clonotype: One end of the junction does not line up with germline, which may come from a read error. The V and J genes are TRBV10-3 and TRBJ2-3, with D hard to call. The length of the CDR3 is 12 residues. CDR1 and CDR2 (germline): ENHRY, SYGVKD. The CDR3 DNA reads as TGTACCATCAGTGAGTCAGAGGACCGCACGTATTTT. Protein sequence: CTISESEDRTYF.

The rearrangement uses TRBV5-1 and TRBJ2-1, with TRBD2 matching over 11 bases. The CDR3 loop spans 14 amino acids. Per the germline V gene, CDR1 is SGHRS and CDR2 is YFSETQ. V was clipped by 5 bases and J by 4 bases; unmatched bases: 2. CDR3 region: CASRTSGVYNEQFF. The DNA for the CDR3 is TGCGCCAGCAGGACTAGCGGGGTTTACAATGAGCAGTTCTTC.

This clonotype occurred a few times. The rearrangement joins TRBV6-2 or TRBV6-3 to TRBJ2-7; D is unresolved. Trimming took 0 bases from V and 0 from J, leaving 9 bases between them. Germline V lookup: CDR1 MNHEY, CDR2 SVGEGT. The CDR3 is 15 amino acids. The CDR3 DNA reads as TGTGCCAGCAGTTACTCGTCTTCTAGCTCCTACGAGCAGTACTTC. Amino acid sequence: CASSYSSSSSYEQYF.

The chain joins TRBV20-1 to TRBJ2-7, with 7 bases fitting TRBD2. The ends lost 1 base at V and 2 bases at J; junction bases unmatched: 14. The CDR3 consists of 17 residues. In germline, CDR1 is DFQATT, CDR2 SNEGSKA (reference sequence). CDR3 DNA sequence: TGCAGTGCTAGAGCCCTGGGCGGGAGTCCTGGGACCTACGAGCAGTACTTC. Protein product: CSARALGGSPGTYEQYF.

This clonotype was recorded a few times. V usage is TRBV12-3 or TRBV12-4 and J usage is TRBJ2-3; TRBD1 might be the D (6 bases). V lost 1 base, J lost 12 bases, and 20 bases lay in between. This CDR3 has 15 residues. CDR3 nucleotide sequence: TGTGCCAGCAGTTTAGAGTCAGGGGCGCGTGAGACCCAGTATTTT. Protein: CASSLESGARETQYF.

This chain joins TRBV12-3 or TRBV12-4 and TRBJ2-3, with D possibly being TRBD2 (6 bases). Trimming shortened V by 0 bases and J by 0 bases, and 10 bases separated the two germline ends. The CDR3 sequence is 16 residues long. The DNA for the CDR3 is TGTGCCAGCAGTTTAGCCCTAGCGACTAGCACAGATACGCAGTATTTT. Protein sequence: CASSLALATSTDTQYF.

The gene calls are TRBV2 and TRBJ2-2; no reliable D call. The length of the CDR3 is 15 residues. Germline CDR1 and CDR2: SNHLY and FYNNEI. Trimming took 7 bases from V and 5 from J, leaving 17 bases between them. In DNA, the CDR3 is TGTGCCAGCAACGGACGTTGGGTGGAGACCGGGGAGCTGTTTTTT. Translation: CASNGRWVETGELFF.

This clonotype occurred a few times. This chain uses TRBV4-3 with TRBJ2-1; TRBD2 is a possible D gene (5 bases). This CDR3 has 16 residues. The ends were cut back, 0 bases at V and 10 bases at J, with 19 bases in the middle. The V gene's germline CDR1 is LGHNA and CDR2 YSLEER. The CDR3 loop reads CASSQDISGKVWEQFF. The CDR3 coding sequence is TGCGCCAGCAGCCAAGATATTTCCGGGAAGGTCTGGGAGCAGTTCTTC.

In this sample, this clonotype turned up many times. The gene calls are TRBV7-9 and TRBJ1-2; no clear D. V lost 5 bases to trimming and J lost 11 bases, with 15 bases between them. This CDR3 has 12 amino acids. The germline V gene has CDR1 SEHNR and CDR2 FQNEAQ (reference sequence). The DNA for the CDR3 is TGTGCCAGCAGCACGCAAGGGAGGCTGTACACCTTC. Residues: CASSTQGRLYTF.

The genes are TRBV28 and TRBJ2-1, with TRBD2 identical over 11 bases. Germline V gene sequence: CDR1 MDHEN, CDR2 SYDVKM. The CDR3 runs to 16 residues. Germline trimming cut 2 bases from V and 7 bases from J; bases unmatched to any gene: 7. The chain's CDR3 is CASSLEASGGFNEQFF. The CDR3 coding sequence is TGTGCCAGCAGTTTAGAGGCTAGCGGGGGGTTTAATGAGCAGTTCTTC.

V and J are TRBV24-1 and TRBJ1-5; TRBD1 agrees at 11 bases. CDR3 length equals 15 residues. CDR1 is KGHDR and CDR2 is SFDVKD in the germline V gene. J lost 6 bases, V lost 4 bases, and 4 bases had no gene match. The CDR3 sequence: CATSDGTGGAQPQHF. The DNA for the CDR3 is TGTGCCACCAGTGACGGGACAGGGGGGGCTCAGCCCCAGCATTTT.

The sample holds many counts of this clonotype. For the CDR3, the DNA is TGCAGCGTTGCACTTCGGGCGGCCCAAAACATTCAGTACTTC. Translating it yields CSVALRAAQNIQYF. This rearrangement joins TRBV29-1 to TRBJ2-4; the D is unclear. Germline V gives CDR1 SQVTM, CDR2 ANQGSEA. V lost 4 bases and J lost 5, with 15 bases in between. The CDR3 spans 14 residues.

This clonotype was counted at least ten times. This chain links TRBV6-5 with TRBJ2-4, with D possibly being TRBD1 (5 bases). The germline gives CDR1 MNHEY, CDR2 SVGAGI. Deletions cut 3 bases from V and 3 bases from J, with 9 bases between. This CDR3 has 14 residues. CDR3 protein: CASSYSGIKNIQYF. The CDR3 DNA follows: TGTGCCAGCAGTTATTCAGGGATCAAAAACATTCAGTACTTC.

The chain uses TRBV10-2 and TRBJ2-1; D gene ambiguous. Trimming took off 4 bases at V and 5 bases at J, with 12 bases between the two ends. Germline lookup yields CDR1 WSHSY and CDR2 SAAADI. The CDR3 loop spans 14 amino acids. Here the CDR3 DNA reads TGCGCCAGCAGTGCTCTAGGTCTTAACAATGAGCAGTTCTTC. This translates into CASSALGLNNEQFF.